The clone carrying this TCR beta chain was seen only a few times. What it recognizes is unknown. The sample comes from a study of T cell clonotyping in hematopoietic cell transplantation. Study findings and constraints: Without cell sorting, CD4 versus CD8 contributions remain unresolved. At the given depth, recipient repertoires were over 95% de novo clonotypes.

Libraries were prepared by immunoSEQ multiplex PCR; TCRdb keeps only in-frame clonotypes and omits some of them. The table includes some 15,000 clones, about 61% detected once. This CDR3 comprises 15 residues. V was clipped by 8 bases and J by 5 bases, with 22 bases between them. Per the germline V gene, CDR1 is MNHEY and CDR2 is SVGAGI. This clonotype was obtained from a male patient aged 45 to 59 who had an allogeneic stem cell transplant from an unrelated donor, so T cells may come from the graft donor. Some clones in this sample may be carry-over from other donors' samples. Sequenced here: PBMCs, sampled 30 days after allogeneic stem cell transplant. The chain recombines TRBV6-5 with TRBJ2-7, with no clear D. The CDR3, as DNA: TGTGCCAGCCGACCTCTGGGGTTTGCCCAGAACGAGCAGTACTTC. Encoded protein: CASRPLGFAQNEQYF.